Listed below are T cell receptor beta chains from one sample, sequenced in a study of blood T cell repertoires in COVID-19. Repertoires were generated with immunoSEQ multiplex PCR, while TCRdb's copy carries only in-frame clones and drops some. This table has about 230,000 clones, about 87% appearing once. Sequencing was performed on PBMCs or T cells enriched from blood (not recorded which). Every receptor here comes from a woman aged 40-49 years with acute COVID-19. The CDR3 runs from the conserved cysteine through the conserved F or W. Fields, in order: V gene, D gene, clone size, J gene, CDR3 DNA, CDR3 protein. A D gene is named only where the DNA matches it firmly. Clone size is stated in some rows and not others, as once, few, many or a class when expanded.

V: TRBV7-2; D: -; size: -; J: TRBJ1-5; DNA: TGTGCCAGCAGCTTAGAGTCGCAGGGCGCCCAGCCCCAGCATTTT; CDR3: CASSLESQGAQPQHF
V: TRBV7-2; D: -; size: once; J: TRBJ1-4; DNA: TGTGCCAGCAGCCGAAGGGGTAATGAAAAACTGTTTTTT; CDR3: CASSRRGNEKLFF
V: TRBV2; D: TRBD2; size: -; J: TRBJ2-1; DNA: TGTGCCAGCAAACTCATAGCGGGAGGTCCTAATGAGCAGTTCTTC; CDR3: CASKLIAGGPNEQFF
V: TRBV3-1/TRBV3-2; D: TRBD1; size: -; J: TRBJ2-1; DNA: TGTGCCAGCAGCCGAGGGGGGACAGGGGTCAATGAGCAGTTCTTC; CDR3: CASSRGGTGVNEQFF
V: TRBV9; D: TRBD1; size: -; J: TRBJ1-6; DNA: TGTGCCAGCAGCGGGGACAGGCGTAATGTAGGTTTGCCCCTCCACTTT; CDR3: CASSGDRRNVGLPLHF
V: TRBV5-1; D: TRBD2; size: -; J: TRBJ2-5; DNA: TGCGCCAGCAGCTTGGCAGCGGGGGGCGCGGAGACCCAGTACTTC; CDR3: CASSLAAGGAETQYF
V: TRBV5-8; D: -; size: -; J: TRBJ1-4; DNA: TGTGCCAGCAGCTTGGACAGTGAGGAAAAACTGTTTTTT; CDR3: CASSLDSEEKLFF
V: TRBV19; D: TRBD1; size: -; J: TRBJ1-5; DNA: TGTGCCAGTAGTACCTTTAGGGGACAGGGATCGGATCAGCCCCAGCATTTT; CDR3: CASSTFRGQGSDQPQHF
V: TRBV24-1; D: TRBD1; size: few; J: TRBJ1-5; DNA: TGTGCCACCAGTGATTCCCGGAGAGGGGGCGCCGGCAATCAGCCCCAGCATTTT; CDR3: CATSDSRRGGAGNQPQHF
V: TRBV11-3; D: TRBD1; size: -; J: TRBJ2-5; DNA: TGTGCCAGCAGCTTAGTTGTTTCGGAGACAGGGGGCGCGGGGGAGACCCAGTACTTC; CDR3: CASSLVVSETGGAGETQYF
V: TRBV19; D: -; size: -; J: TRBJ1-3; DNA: TGTGCCAGTAGTGCAGGGCCGGATGGAAACACCATATATTTT; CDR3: CASSAGPDGNTIYF
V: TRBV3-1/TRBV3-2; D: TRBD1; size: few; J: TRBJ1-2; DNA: TGTGCCAGCAGCCGTCAGGGGGTAGAATACTATGGCTACACCTTC; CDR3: CASSRQGVEYYGYTF
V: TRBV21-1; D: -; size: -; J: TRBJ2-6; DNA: TGTGCCAGCAGCAATAACCAGGACTCTGGGGCCAACGTCCTGACTTTC; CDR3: CASSNNQDSGANVLTF
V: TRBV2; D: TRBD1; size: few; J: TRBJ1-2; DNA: TGTGCCAGCAGTGGGGGCAAGGGACAGGGGTCCGTTTATGGCTACACCTTC; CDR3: CASSGGKGQGSVYGYTF
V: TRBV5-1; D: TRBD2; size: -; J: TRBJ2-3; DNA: TGCGCCAGCAGCCCCGGGACTAGCGGGAGGACAGATACGCAGTATTTT; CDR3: CASSPGTSGRTDTQYF
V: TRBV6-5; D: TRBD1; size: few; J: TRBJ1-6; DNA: TGTGCCAGCAGTCAACAGGGGAGCGGTTCACCCCTCCACTTT; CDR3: CASSQQGSGSPLHF
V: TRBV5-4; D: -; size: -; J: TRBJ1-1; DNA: TGTGCCAGCAGCGTCCAGGGGAGGGACACTGAAGCTTTCTTT; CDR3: CASSVQGRDTEAFF
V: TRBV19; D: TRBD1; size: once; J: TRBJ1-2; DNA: TGTGCCAGTAGTAGAAGGACAGGCACCTCCTATGGCTACACCTTC; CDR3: CASSRRTGTSYGYTF
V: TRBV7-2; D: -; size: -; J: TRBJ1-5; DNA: TGTGCCAGCAGCCTGGACAGCTCGTATCAGCCCCAGCATTTT; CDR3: CASSLDSSYQPQHF
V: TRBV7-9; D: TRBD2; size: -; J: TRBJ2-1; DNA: TGTGCCAGCAGCTTAGTAGCGGGAGCTTCCAATGAGCAGTTCTTC; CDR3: CASSLVAGASNEQFF
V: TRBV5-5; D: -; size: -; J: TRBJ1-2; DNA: TGTGCCAGCAGCCCCTTACTGATGTCCTGGGGCTACACCTTC; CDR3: CASSPLLMSWGYTF
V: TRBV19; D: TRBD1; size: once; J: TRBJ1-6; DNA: TGTGCCACCAGGACAGGGGGCAATTCACCCCTCCACTTT; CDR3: CATRTGGNSPLHF
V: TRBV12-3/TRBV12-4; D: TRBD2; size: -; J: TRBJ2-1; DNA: TGTGCCACGGGAGGGGGATTTAATGAGCAGTTCTTC; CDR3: CATGGGFNEQFF
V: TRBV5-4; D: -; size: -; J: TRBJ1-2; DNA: TGTGCCAGCAGCGCACCGGGACAAAACTATGGCTACACCTTC; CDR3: CASSAPGQNYGYTF
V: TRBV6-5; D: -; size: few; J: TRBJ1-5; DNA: TGTGCCAGCAGTTACGGTGACCCACTAGGTCAGCCCCAGCATTTT; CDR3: CASSYGDPLGQPQHF
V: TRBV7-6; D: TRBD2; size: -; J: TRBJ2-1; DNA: TGTGCCAGCAGCTTAGTTGGGGGACTAGCGGGACTGGGGTACAATGAGCAGTTCTTC; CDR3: CASSLVGGLAGLGYNEQFF
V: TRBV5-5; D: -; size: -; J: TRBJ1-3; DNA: TGTGCCAGCAGCTTGAGAGGCGTCTCTGGAAACACCATATATTTT; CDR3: CASSLRGVSGNTIYF
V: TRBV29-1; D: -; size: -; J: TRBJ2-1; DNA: TGCAGCGTTGGGTCATCAGGAGGTTCTTCGAATGAGCAGTTCTTC; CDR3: CSVGSSGGSSNEQFF
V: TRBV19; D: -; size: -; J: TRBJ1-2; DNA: TGTGCCAGTAGCCCAGACAGGTCCGTGCTTTATGGCTACACCTTC; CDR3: CASSPDRSVLYGYTF
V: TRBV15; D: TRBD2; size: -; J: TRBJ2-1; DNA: TGTGCCACCAGCAGAGAACCGGCGGGAGGGTACAATGAGCAGTTCTTC; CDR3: CATSREPAGGYNEQFF
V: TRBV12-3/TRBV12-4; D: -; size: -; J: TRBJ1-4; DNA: TGTGCCAGCAGCCTTTTCGGTGAAAAACTGTTTTTT; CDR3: CASSLFGEKLFF
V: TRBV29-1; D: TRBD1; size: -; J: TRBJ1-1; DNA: TGCAGCGTGGGGAGGACAGGTCTGAACACTGAAGCTTTCTTT; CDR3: CSVGRTGLNTEAFF
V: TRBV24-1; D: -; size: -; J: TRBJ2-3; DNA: TGTGCCACCAGTGATTTGACTAGTTTGGATACGCAGTATTTT; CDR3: CATSDLTSLDTQYF
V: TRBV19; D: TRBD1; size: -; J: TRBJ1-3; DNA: TGTGCCAGTAGTCTTAAAGGACAGGGGAACTCTGGAAACACCATATATTTT; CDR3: CASSLKGQGNSGNTIYF
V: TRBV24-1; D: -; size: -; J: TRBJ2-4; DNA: TGTGCCACCAGTGATTTCGAAAACATTCAGTACTTC; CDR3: CATSDFENIQYF
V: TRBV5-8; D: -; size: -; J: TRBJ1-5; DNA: TGTGCCAGCAGCTACGAGGCTACCAATCAGCCCCAGCATTTT; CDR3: CASSYEATNQPQHF
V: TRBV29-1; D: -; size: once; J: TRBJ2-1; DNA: TGCAGCGTTATGTTTACCTACAATGAGCAGTTCTTC; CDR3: CSVMFTYNEQFF
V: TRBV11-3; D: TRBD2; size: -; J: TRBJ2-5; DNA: TGTGCCAGCAGCCGGACTAGCGGGAGAGTCCGCGAGACCCAGTACTTC; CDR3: CASSRTSGRVRETQYF
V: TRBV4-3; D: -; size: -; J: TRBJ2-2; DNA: TGCGCCAGCAGCCAAGACGTGGAGACCGGGGAGCTGTTTTTT; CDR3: CASSQDVETGELFF
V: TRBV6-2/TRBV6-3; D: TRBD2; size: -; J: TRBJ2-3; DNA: TGTGCCAGCAGTTACCCAGCGGGGGGGACCACAGATACGCAGTATTTT; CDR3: CASSYPAGGTTDTQYF
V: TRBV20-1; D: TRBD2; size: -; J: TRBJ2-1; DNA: TGCGCACTAGCGGTATACAATGAGCAGTTCTTC; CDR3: CALAVYNEQFF
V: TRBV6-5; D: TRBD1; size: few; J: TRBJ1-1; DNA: TGTGCCAGCAGAGACGGGACAGCTGAAGCTTTCTTT; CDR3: CASRDGTAEAFF
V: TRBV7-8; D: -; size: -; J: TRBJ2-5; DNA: TGTGCCAGCAGCGCCAGGGTGCAGGAGGGAGAGACCCAGTACTTC; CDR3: CASSARVQEGETQYF
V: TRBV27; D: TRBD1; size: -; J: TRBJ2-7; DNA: TGTGCCAGCAGTTTCGACAGGGCTCAAGAGTACTTC; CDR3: CASSFDRAQEYF
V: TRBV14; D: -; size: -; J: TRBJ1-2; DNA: TGTGCCAGCAGCCAAGATCTGGGAGGGAATGGCTACACCTTC; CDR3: CASSQDLGGNGYTF
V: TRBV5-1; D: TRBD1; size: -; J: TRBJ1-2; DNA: TGCGCCAGCAGCCTCCTGGGCGTGACAGGGACAACCTATGGCTACACCTTC; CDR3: CASSLLGVTGTTYGYTF
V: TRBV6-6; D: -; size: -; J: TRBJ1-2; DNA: TGTGCCAGCAGTTACTCGAGCGGAAGCTATGGCTACACCTTC; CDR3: CASSYSSGSYGYTF
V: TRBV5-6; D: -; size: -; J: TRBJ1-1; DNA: TGTGCCAGCAGCTTGATTGGAGGACGGAACACTGAAGCTTTCTTT; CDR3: CASSLIGGRNTEAFF
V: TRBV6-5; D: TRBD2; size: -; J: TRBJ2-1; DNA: TGTGCCAGCAGTTACCTAGCGGGGCAGGGGGAGCAGTTCTTC; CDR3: CASSYLAGQGEQFF
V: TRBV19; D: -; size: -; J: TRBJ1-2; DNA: TGTGCCAGTAGTATCGGAGGTGCAAACGGCTACACCTTC; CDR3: CASSIGGANGYTF
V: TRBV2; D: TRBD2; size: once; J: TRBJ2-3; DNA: TGTGCCAGCAGTGATAGCGGGAGGGCCTTGACAGATACGCAGTATTTT; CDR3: CASSDSGRALTDTQYF
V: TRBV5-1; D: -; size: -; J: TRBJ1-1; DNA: TGCGCCAGCAGCCTCGGGGGGCACACTGAAGCTTTCTTT; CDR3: CASSLGGHTEAFF
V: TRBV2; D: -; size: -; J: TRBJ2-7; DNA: TGTGCCAGCAGTGACATCTCCTACGAGCAGTACTTC; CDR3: CASSDISYEQYF
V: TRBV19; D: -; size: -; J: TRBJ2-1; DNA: TGTGCCAGTAGTGCCAGACAACTTGAGCAGTTCTTC; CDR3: CASSARQLEQFF
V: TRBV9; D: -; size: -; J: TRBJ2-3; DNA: TGTGCCAGCAAGGGCGGGGGCGACCTCACAGATACGCAGTATTTT; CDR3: CASKGGGDLTDTQYF
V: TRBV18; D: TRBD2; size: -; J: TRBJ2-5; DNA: TGTGCCAGCTCACCAGGACTAGCGCGGACCCAGTACTTC; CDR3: CASSPGLARTQYF
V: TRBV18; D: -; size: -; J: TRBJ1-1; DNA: TGTGCCAGCTCACCAATAGACAGTTTGAACACTGAAGCTTTCTTT; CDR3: CASSPIDSLNTEAFF